Included here is one T cell receptor (beta chain) sequence, with context. This clone's antigen is unknown. Per-base quality was not reported, and no clone a single base away is much larger than it. One collaborating source in Seattle enrolled patients while the patients were actively infected and followed the patients over time throughout the course of disease. Collaborating institutions collected whole blood in K2EDTA tubes following their own protocols. For TCRbeta analysis, collaborator samples were shipped as frozen whole blood, as isolated PBMCs, or as DNA extracted from either sample type. The data were obtained in a study of blood T cell repertoires in COVID-19 (dated by TCRdb to between 2020 and 2021). Describing the broader study: Samples from collaborators originated in the United States, Italy and Spain and spanned both the acute and convalescent phases of COVID-19. Samples came from the ongoing ImmuneRACE study (first 160 participants) plus 1,254 subjects from 6 global collaborators. HLA class I and class II types, where available, came from metadata supplied by the sample provider rather than from assay-based typing. The dataset comprised deeply sampled blood TCRbeta repertoires from subjects exposed to, actively infected with, or recovered from COVID-19. Sample metadata almost always included a de-identified subject ID, COVID-19 status, age in years and sex. The repertoires were made available in a free public database intended to serve as a resource for research on the immune response to SARS-CoV-2. The prospective study material was composed of cDNA or gDNA derived from T cells, B-cell-depleted T cells, or PBMCs. The investigation overall reported the following: The quantity of clinical and demographic metadata differed by source and by participant and was supplied without curation.

TCRbeta CDR3 regions were amplified from genomic DNA using the immunoSEQ Assay, a bias-controlled multiplex PCR. The authors' pipeline ran thus. The number of nucleated cells in each sample was estimated from the amplification of reference gene primers within the assay. To quantify the absolute abundance of each unique TCRbeta CDR3 rearrangement, sequence reads were collapsed and filtered. Productive Simpson clonality was computed per sample as the square root of Simpson's diversity index over productive rearrangements. TCRdb retrieved this table from immuneACCESS and kept in-frame rearrangements only. Not all clones are present; in checked studies, unresolved V genes account for under half, and no reason is known for the remainder. That table is the source of V, J and clone size, and D and trimming were worked out from the DNA. The sample records approximately 280,000 clones, 75% to 95% of which are singletons. The ten top clones hold approximately 7.5% of the sample.

The TCR originated in a woman in her twenties or thirties with COVID-19, enrolled during active disease. The specimen was peripheral blood.

The nucleotides read TGTGCCAGCAGCAAAGCGCCTTCGGGACTAGCGGGACATAAAATCACAGATACGCAGTATTTT. It translates to CASSKAPSGLAGHKITDTQYF. The sequence links TRBV21-1 to TRBJ2-3; the table calls TRBD2, which could not be checked here. TRBV21-1 is an annotated pseudogene. Including the terminal cysteine and phenylalanine, the CDR3 comprises 21 residues. Solely the CDR3 DNA is kept, with 63 bases framed from the first base.